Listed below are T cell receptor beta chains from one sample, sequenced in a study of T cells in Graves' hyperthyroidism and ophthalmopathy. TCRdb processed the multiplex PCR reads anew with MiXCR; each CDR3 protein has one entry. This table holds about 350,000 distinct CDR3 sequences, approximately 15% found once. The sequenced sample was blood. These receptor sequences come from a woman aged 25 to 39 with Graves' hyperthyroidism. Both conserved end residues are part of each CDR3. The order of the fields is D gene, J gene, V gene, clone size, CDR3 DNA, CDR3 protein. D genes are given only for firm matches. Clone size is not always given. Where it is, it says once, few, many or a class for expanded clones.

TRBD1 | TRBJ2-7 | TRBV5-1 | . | TGCGCCAGCAGCCGGGGGCAGGGGGCGTCCTACGAGCAGTACTTC | CASSRGQGASYEQYF
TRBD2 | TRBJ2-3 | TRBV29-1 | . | TGCAGCGCCGGAAGAGCGGGAGGAGGCACAGATACGCAGTATTTT | CSAGRAGGGTDTQYF
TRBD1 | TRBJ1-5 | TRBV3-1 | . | TGTGCCAGCAGTCTGACAGGGGACAATCAGCCCCAGCATTTT | CASSLTGDNQPQHF
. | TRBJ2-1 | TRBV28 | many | TGTGCCAGCAGCCACGGACGCCTCGATGAGCAGTTCTTC | CASSHGRLDEQFF
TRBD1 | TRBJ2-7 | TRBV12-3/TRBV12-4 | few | TGTGCCAGCAGTCCCCTGACAGGGATTCCCTACGAGCAGTACTTC | CASSPLTGIPYEQYF
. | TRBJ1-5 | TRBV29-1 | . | TGCAGCGTTTCGAGGGGGATTGGCCAGCCCCAGCATTTT | CSVSRGIGQPQHF
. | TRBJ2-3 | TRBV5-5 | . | TGTGCCAGCAGCACGTCGGGGCCACCCGAGTATTTT | CASSTSGPPEYF
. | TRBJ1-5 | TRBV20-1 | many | TGCAGTGCTGAAATGGACAGTAATCAGCCCCAGCATTTT | CSAEMDSNQPQHF
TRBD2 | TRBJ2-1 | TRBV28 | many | TGTGCCAGCATCTTAAGAAGCGGGATTAATGAGCAGTTCTTC | CASILRSGINEQFF
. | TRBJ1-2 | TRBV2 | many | TGTGCCAGTAGAGAGGTGGGCGATGGCTACACCTTC | CASREVGDGYTF
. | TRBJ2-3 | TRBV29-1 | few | TGCAGCTCCCTGGTGGGGACAAATACCGATACGCAGTATTTT | CSSLVGTNTDTQYF
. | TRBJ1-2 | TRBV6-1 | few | TGTGCCAGCAGTGAAGCGCTGGGCAGGGCGGCTGGCTACACCTTC | CASSEALGRAAGYTF
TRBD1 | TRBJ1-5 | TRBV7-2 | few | TGTGCCAGCAGCTTAGCGACAGGGGGAGATCAGCCCCAGCATTTT | CASSLATGGDQPQHF
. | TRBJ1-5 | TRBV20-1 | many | TGCAGTGTTTCTCAGGGAGGCAATCAGCCCCAGCATTTT | CSVSQGGNQPQHF
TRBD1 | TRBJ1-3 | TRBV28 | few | TGTGCCAGCAGTCAGACAGGGGGCCCTGGAAACACCATATATTTT | CASSQTGGPGNTIYF
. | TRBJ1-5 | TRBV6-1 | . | TGTGCCAGCAGTCAAGGACGTTACAATCAGCCCCAGCATTTT | CASSQGRYNQPQHF
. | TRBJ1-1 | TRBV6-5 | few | TGTGCCAGCAGTTACTCCCAGCAGGTGAACACTGAAGCTTTCTTT | CASSYSQQVNTEAFF
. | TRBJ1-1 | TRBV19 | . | TGTGCCAGTATGAGAGGCACTGAAGCTTTCTTT | CASMRGTEAFF
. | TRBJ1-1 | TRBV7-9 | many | TGTGCCAGCAGCTTAGGGGCGTCAGGGAACACTGAAGCTTTCTTT | CASSLGASGNTEAFF
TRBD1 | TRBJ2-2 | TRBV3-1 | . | TGTGCCAGCAGCCCGGGACAGGGCTGGCCCGGGGAGCTGTTTTTT | CASSPGQGWPGELFF
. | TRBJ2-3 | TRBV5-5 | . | TGTGCCAGCAGCTTTGGCCACGGGGATACGCAGTATTTT | CASSFGHGDTQYF
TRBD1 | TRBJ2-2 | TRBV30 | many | TGTGCCTGGCCTGACAGGGTTAGAACCGGGGAGCTGTTTTTT | CAWPDRVRTGELFF
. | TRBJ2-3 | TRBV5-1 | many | TGCGCCAGCAGCTTGACGGGGCGCGGGTCCTACACAGATACGCAGTATTTT | CASSLTGRGSYTDTQYF
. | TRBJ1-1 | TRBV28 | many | TGTGCCAGCAGTCCACGGTTGGCTGAAGCTTTCTTT | CASSPRLAEAFF
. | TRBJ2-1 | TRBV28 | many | TGTGCCAGCAGTTTACCCTGGAGGGCGGTGGGCAATGAGCAGTTCTTC | CASSLPWRAVGNEQFF
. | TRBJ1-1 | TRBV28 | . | TGTGCCAGCTATGACCTCGACGACACTGAAGCTTTCTTT | CASYDLDDTEAFF
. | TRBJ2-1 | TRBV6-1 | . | TGTGCCAGCGGCCTTCGGGATTACAATGAGCAGTTCTTC | CASGLRDYNEQFF
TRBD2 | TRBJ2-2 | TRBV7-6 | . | TGTGCCAGCAGCTATGGGACTAGAGGGTCTTCCGGGGAGCTGTTTTTT | CASSYGTRGSSGELFF
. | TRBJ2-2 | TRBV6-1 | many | TGTGCCAGCAGGGGTGGAGGGACCGGGGAGCTGTTTTTT | CASRGGGTGELFF
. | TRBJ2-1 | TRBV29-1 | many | TGCAGCGTTGGACGGGCCCCCTCCTACAATGAGCAGTTCTTC | CSVGRAPSYNEQFF
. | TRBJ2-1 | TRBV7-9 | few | TGTGCCAGCAGCTCCGTGGGGCGGGAGCAGTTCTTC | CASSSVGREQFF
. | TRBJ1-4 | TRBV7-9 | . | TGTGCCAGCAGCTTAGGGGTCCCCCCGGTGGGAAAACTGTTTTTT | CASSLGVPPVGKLFF
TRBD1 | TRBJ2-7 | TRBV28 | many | TGTGCCAGCAGCACAGGGGCTGGGTACGAGCAGTACTTC | CASSTGAGYEQYF
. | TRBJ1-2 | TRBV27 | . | TGTGCCAGCAGTTTGAGTAGGGGAACGGGGGGCTACACCTTC | CASSLSRGTGGYTF
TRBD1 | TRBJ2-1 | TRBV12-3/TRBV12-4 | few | TGTGCCAGCAGTCAGGACAGGGGCAATGAGCAGTTCTTC | CASSQDRGNEQFF
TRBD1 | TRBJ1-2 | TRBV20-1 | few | TGCAGTGCTGGGTCTCCGGGACAGGGAAATGGCTACACCTTC | CSAGSPGQGNGYTF
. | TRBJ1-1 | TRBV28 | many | TGTGCCAGCAGTCCCCGGGTAAGGGGGAACACTGAAGCTTTCTTT | CASSPRVRGNTEAFF
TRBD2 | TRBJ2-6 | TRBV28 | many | TGTGCCAGCCGAAATTCACTGGGACTAGCGGGAGTCGCTGGGGCCAACGTCCTGACTTTC | CASRNSLGLAGVAGANVLTF
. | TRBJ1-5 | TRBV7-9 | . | TGTGCCAGCAGCTTCTCTTACGGCGATCAGCCCCAGCATTTT | CASSFSYGDQPQHF
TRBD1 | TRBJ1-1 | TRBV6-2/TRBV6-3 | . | TGTGCCAGCATCCTGGGACAGTGGAACACTGAAGCTTTCTTT | CASILGQWNTEAFF
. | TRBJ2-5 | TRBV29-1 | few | TGCAGCGTTGAGGGGGGCCAAGGGGAGACCCAGTACTTC | CSVEGGQGETQYF